This TCR beta chain was found in a study of T cell responses to AZD1222 COVID-19 vaccine. The ends lost 4 bases at V and 8 bases at J; junction bases unmatched: 10. The CDR3 extends over 15 amino acids. Germline-derived CDR1 and CDR2 are MDHEN and SYDVKM. Sequencing used immunoSEQ multiplex PCR; TCRdb keeps in-frame clones, though not all of them. This table has 150,000 to 200,000 clones, about 90% appearing once. Turning to this clone: Its antigen is not identified.

Study-wide results and limits: An increase in Spike-specific TCR breadth and depth was observed after two AZD1222 doses. Repertoires were obtained only post-peak T cell response.

The sequencing here drew on peripheral blood, taken 28 days after the second AZD1222 dose. This TCR came from an adult who received the AZD1222 COVID-19 vaccine. The rearrangement uses TRBV28 and TRBJ1-4, with 7 nucleotides matching TRBD1. The DNA for the CDR3 is TGTGCCAGCAGTTCGGACACAGGGGAATTCGAAAAACTGTTTTTT. Translated, it gives CASSSDTGEFEKLFF. The variable domain in full, with the rest retrieved from reference TRBV28 and TRBJ1-4, is DVKVTQSSRYLVKRTGEKVFLECVQDMDHENMFWYRQDPGLGLRLIYFSYDVKMKEKGDIPEGYSVSREKKERFSLILESASTNQTSMYLCASSSDTGEFEKLFFGSGTQLSVL.